The source of this T cell receptor (beta chain) is a study of blood T cells in healthy people across ages. This clonotype was recorded a few times. CDR1 SQVTM and CDR2 ANQGSEA come from the germline V gene. This CDR3 comprises 11 residues. Trimming stripped 6 bases from V and 1 base from J, with 6 bases between. Through a sample-barcoded 5' primer and a J-beta primer mix, a second PCR was run for roughly 6 to 12 cycles. Unique molecular identifiers of 12 random nucleotides labeled each cDNA. Each CDR3 protein gets one entry after TCRdb re-called the 5' RACE reads with MiXCR. The table records 850,000 to 1,000,000 distinct CDR3 sequences, roughly half of them present only once.

This clonotype was obtained from a woman aged 55-70 years in good health. V is TRBV29-1 and J is TRBJ1-1; D uncertain. Sequences were obtained from blood. The DNA for the CDR3 is TGCAGCGTCTCAAAGAACACTGAAGCTTTCTTT. Residues: CSVSKNTEAFF.